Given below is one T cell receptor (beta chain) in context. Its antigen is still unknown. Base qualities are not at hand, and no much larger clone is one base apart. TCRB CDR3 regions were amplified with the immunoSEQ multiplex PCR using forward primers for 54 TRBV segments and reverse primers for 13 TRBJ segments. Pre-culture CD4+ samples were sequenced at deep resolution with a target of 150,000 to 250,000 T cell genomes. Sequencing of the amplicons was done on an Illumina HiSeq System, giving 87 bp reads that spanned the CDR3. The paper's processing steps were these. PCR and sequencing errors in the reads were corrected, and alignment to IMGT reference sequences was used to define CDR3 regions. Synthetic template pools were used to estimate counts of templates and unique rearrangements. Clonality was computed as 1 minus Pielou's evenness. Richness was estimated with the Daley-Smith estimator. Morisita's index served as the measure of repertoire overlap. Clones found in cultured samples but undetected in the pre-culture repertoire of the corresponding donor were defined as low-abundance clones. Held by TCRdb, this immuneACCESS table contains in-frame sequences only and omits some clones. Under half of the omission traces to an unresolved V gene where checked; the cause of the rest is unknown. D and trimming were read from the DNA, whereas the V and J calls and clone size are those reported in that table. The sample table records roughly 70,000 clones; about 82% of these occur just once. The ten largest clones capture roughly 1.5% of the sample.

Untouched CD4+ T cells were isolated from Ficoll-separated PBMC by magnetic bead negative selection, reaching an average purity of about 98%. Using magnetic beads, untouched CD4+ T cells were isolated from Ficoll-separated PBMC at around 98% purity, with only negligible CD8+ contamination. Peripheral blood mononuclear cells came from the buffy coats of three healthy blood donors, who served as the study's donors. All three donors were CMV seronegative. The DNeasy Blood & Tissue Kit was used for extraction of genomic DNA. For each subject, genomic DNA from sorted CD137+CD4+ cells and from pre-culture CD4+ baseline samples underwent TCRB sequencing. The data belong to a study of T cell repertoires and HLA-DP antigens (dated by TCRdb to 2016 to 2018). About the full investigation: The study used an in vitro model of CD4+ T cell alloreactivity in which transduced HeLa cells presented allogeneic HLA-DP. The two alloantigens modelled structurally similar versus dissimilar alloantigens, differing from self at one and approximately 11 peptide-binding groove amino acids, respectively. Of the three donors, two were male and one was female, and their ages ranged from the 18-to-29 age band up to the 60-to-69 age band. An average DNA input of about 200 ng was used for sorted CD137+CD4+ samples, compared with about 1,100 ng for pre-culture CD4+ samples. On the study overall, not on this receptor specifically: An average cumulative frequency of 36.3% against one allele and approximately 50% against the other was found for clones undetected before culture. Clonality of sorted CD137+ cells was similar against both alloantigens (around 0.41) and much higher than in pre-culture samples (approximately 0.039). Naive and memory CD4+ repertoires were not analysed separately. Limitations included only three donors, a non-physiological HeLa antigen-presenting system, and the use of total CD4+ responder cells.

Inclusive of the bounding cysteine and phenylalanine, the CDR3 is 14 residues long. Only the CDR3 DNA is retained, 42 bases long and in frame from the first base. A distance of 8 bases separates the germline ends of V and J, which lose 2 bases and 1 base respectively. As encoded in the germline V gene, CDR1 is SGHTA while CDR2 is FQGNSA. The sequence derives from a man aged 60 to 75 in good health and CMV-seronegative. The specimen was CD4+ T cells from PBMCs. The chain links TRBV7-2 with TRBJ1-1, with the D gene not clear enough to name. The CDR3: CASSLNGQNTEAFF. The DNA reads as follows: TGTGCCAGCAGCTTAAACGGGCAGAACACTGAAGCTTTCTTT.